This paragraph reports one T cell receptor (beta chain). There is no known antigen for this receptor. Base qualities are not at hand, and no much larger clone is one base apart. Here V drops 5 bases and J drops 7 bases, and the junction holds 8 bases not matched to any gene. CDR1 and CDR2 are read off the germline V gene (reference sequence) as DFQATT and SNEGSKA. The CDR3 sequence holds 13 residues, the cysteine and phenylalanine included. Kept here is only the CDR3 DNA, which spans 39 bases and is read in frame from base 1. What the time point label conveys for this sample: late sampling 161 to 241 days after vaccination in three convalescent patients. Sample treatment or condition, as interpreted from the label and publication: approximately 9-day PBMC culture with coronavirus spike peptide pools or control peptides (ViraFEST assay). The study used the ViraFEST assay, which expanded antigen-specific T cells with peptide pools and then identified expanded clonotypes by TCR sequencing. The convalescent patients' positive SARS-CoV-2 PCR tests were from March to December 2020, which was before the Alpha, Beta and Delta variants emerged in the United States. Each well held 2.2 million or so PBMCs cultured in IMDM containing around 5% human AB serum and around 9.2 IU/ml IL-2, with 9 to 10 ug/ml peptide pools added. On days 3 and 7, half of the culture medium was replaced with fresh IL-2-containing medium. CD4+ T cells were isolated after approximately ten days of culture through negative selection using the EasySep CD4+ T cell isolation kit. Ficoll-Paque Plus gradient centrifugation was used to isolate PBMCs from whole blood, and the isolated PBMCs were then either used fresh or cryopreserved at -140C. Culture conditions were generally each tested in triplicate wells.

Library prep was done by PCR. DNA from cultured CD4+ T cells underwent TCR sequencing with the Oncomine TCR Beta short-read assay at the Johns Hopkins FTIC core. The QIAamp micro DNA kit was used to extract genomic DNA from the cultured CD4+ T cells. Oncomine TCR Beta libraries made from cultured CD4+ T cells were pooled using unique dual indexes and sequenced on an Illumina iSeq 100. As for the authors' bioinformatics: Non-productive sequences were filtered out, and CDR3s that did not start with C, did not end with F or W, or were shorter than 7 amino acids were discarded. Antigen-specific clonotypes were identified using the MANAFEST web application through comparison of peptide-stimulated wells with reference and other culture wells. An FDR below 0.05, an odds ratio above 5, and a productive frequency above 0.1% in at least two of three replicate wells were required for clones to be considered positive. A clonotype was classed as cross-reactive if the clonotype showed significant expansion both in SARS-CoV-2 spike wells and in at least one common cold coronavirus spike condition. Using R version 3.6.1, CDR3 homology was evaluated through Levenshtein distances (stringdist) along with unrooted phylogenetic trees (ape). In TCRdb, the public reads were trimmed at Q25 with fastp and aligned with MiXCR, with productive beta chains retained. Entries that share a CDR3 protein sequence are merged under the most common genes and DNA. The V and J calls and clone size come from TCRdb's table, not from the authors' own analysis. The sample has some 21,000 distinct CDR3 sequences on record, about 43% of them singletons. The top ten clones comprise about 13% of the sample.

These data originate in a study of vaccination and CD4 T cells after COVID-19 (dated by TCRdb to between 2020 and 2023). A note on the overall study: Convalescent patients had a positive SARS-CoV-2 result on nasal swab PCR, and of these patients, nine had mild disease and one had severe disease. Six males and four females were included in the convalescent cohort, with two Hispanic individuals, seven Caucasians, two Asians and one multiracial person represented. Two doses of either the Pfizer-BioNTech BNT162b2 vaccine (n=8) or the Moderna mRNA-1273 vaccine (n=2) were administered to participants. Post-COVID blood samples from convalescent patients were collected a median of around 100 days after diagnosis, with a range of about 30 to 170 days. Post-vaccine blood samples were collected a median of approximately eleven weeks after the second vaccine dose, ranging from about 13 to 241 days. Three convalescent patients gave samples both early after vaccination (day 14) and late after vaccination (days 161 to 241). For stimulating the cultures, overlapping spike peptide pools were used, derived from SARS-CoV-2 as well as from the common cold coronaviruses HCoV-NL63, HCoV-OC43 and HCoV-229E. In control cultures, a CEFX viral epitope pool was used as positive control, an HIV-1 Nef peptide pool was used as negative control, or no peptide was added. In roughly eleven COVID-19 convalescent patients and 4 infection-naive healthy vaccine recipients, the spike-specific CD4+ TCR repertoire before mRNA vaccination was compared with the repertoire after mRNA vaccination. Study-wide conclusions, independent of this receptor: Of the vaccine-specific clones found in convalescent patients, nearly all (304 of 307) were mono-reactive for SARS-CoV-2 spike instead of being cross-reactive with common cold coronaviruses. In convalescent patients, a median approximately 90% of post-vaccine SARS-CoV-2-reactive clones were detected only after vaccination, suggesting vaccine-specific priming. The number of convalescent patients in the study was relatively small, and the study did not examine early timepoints following natural infection. An increase in the median number of SARS-CoV-2-reactive clonotypes from approximately 23 after infection to 38 after vaccination was observed, but the change was not found to be significant.

The chain is assembled from TRBV20-1 and TRBJ1-2, with 9 middle bases fitting TRBD1. The receptor was isolated from a human donor who had recovered from COVID-19. Specimen: CD4+ T cells from blood, cultured in vitro, collected about 7 months after SARS-CoV-2 vaccination. The encoded CDR3 is CSAGTGKGSGYTF. In nucleotide form, the sequence is TGCAGTGCTGGGACAGGGAAAGGGAGTGGCTACACCTTC.